The TCR beta chain under discussion was sequenced for a study of CD8+ T cells in alopecia areata. About the study: The drug, oral tofacitinib, was given to treated patients at 5 to 10 mg twice daily. Study-level findings and limits: Numerous clones, expanded in lesions, remained in scalp and blood during tofacitinib. Scalp lesions, especially in alopecia totalis/universalis, had higher clonality than normal scalp.

Treatment given: oral pan-JAK inhibitor, 5-10 mg twice daily. Starting from PBMCs, sorting isolated CD4+ and CD8+ T cells. After isolation, RNA underwent reverse transcription to generate cDNA as the sequencing template. Libraries were prepared by immunoSEQ multiplex PCR; TCRdb keeps only in-frame clonotypes and omits some of them. Among 130,000 or so clones listed, around 86% were seen once. On this clone itself: Its antigen is unidentified.

Germline loops: CDR1 SQVTM, CDR2 ANQGSEA. Trimming shortened V by 6 bases and J by 2 bases, and 11 bases separated the two germline ends. The CDR3 loop spans 12 amino acids. This chain uses TRBV29-1 with TRBJ2-7; no clear D. This TCR derives from a human donor with alopecia areata. Sequencing used CD8+ T cells sorted from blood, obtained at week 4, from a patient treated with tofacitinib. CDR3 amino acids: CSVKDGPYEQYF. DNA for the CDR3: TGCAGCGTAAAGGACGGGCCCTACGAGCAGTACTTC.